This T cell receptor beta chain was found in a study of blood T cell repertoires in COVID-19. Study information: COVID-19 samples collected from the United States, Italy and Spain covered acute and convalescent phases. The analysed material was cDNA or gDNA that came from T cells, B-cell-depleted T cells, or PBMCs.

As processed by the authors: Reference gene primer amplification gave nucleated cell count estimates. Generated by immunoSEQ multiplex PCR, the TCRdb table keeps only in-frame clones and is missing some. Clone size and V and J calls were adopted from that table, with D and trimming inferred from the DNA. The sample records about 120,000 clones, roughly four fifths being singletons. This CDR3 has 15 residues. V was trimmed by 3 bases and J by 4 bases, leaving 14 bases between them. Germline CDR1 MGHDK, CDR2 SYGVNS. The TCR comes from a human donor in a cohort sampled during active COVID-19. Specimen: peripheral blood. The chain uses TRBV25-1 and TRBJ2-3, with D perhaps TRBD2 (6 bases). CDR3 protein: CASSDNTGVADTQYF. The CDR3 nucleotides are TGTGCCAGCAGTGATAACACGGGGGTTGCAGATACGCAGTATTTT.